This TCR beta chain was sequenced during a study of T cell repertoires in cytomegalovirus infection. Study-level findings and limits: Pooled public TCR beta family frequency picked out CMV carriers with the relevant HLA.

This clonotype was observed at least ten times. The antigen remains undetermined. A single record per CDR3 protein comes from TCRdb applying MiXCR to the reads. The sample lists fewer than 80,000 distinct CDR3 sequences, around 3.5% occurring once. Sequencing used PBMCs. This sequence originates from a human donor in good health (CMV status not recorded). Some clones in this sample may be carry-over from other donors' samples.

In DNA, the CDR3 is TGTGCCAGCAGTCATCCTGGCCAGGGGACCCGGGGTGTGCAGTACTTC. As protein: CASSHPGQGTRGVQYF. V is TRBV27 and J is TRBJ2-7; a possible D gene is TRBD1 (6 bases). The ends were cut back, 5 bases at V and 9 bases at J, with 26 bases in the middle. Germline CDR1 is MNHEY and CDR2 is SMNVEV (reference sequence). The CDR3 totals 16 residues.